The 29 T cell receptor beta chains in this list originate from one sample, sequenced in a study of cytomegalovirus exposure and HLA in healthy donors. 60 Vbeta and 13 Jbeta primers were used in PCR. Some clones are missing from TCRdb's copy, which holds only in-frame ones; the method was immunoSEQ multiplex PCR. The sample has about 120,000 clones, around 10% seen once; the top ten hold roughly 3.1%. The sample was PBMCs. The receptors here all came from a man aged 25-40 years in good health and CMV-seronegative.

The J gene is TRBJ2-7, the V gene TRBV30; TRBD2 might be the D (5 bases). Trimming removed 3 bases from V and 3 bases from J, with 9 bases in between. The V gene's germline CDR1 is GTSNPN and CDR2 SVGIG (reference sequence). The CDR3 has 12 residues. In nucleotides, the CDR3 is TGTGCCTGGAGGAGGGAACGCTACGAGCAGTACTTC. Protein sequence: CAWRRERYEQYF.

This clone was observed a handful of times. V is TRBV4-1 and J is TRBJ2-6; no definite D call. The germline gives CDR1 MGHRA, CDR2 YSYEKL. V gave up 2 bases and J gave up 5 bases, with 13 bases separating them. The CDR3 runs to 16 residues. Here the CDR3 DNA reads TGCGCCAGCAGCCAATCCGACCGGGTCTGGGCCAACGTCCTGACTTTC. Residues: CASSQSDRVWANVLTF.

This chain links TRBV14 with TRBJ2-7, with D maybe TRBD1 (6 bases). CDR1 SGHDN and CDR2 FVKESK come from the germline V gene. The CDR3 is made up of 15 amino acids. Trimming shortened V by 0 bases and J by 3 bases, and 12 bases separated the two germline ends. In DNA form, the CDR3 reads TGTGCCAGCAGCCAAGAATATAGGGGGAACTACGAGCAGTACTTC. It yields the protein CASSQEYRGNYEQYF.

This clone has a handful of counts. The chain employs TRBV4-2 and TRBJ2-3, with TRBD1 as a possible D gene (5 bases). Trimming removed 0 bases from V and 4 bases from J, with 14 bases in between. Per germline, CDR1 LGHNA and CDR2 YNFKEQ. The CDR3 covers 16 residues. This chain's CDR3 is CASSQEGASSADTQYF. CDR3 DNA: TGTGCCAGCAGCCAAGAAGGGGCCAGCTCGGCAGATACGCAGTATTTT.

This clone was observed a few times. The CDR3 bases are TGCGCCAGCAGCCAAGTATGGCCCTCCTACAATGAGCAGTTCTTC. It encodes CASSQVWPSYNEQFF. The chain links TRBV4-1 to TRBJ2-1; D is undetermined. CDR3 size: 15 residues. Trimming removed 1 base from V and 0 bases from J, with 7 bases in between. CDR1 is MGHRA, CDR2 YSYEKL, per germline.

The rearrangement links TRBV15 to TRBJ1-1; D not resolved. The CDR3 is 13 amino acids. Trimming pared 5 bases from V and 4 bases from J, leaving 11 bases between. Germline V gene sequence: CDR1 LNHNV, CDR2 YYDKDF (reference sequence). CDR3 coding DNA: TGTGCCACCAGCCCCCCGGTGATCACTGAAGCTTTCTTT. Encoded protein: CATSPPVITEAFF.

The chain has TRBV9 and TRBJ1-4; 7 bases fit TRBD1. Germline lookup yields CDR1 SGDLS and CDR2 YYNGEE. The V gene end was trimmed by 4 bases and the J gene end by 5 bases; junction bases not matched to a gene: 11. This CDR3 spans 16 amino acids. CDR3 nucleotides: TGTGCCAGCAGCCCCGGGACAGCGCGGGAAAATGAAAAACTGTTTTTT. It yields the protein CASSPGTARENEKLFF.

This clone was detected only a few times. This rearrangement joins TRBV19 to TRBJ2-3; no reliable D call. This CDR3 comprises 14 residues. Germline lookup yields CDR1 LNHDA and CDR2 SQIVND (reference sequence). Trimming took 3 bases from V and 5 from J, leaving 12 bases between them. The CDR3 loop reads CASSIGLWRDTQYF. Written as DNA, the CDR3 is TGTGCCAGTAGTATCGGATTGTGGAGAGATACGCAGTATTTT.

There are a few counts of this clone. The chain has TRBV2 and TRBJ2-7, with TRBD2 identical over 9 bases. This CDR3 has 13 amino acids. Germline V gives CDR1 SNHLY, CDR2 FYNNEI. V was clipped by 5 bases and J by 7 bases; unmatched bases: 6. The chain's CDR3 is CASSLGLAREQYF. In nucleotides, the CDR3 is TGTGCCAGCAGTCTAGGACTAGCGAGGGAGCAGTACTTC.

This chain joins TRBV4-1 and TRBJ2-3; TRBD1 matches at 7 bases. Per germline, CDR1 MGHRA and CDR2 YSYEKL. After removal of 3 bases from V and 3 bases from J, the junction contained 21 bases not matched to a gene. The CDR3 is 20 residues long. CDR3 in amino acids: CASSQGEVVGGAVGTDTQYF. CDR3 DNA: TGCGCCAGCAGCCAGGGCGAAGTGGTAGGGGGCGCGGTTGGGACAGATACGCAGTATTTT.

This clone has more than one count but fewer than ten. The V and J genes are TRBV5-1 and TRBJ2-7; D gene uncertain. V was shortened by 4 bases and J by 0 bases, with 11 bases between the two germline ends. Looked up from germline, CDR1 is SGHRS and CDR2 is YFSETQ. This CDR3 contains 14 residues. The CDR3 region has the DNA TGCGCCAGCAGCCCGACAACCGGCTCCTACGAGCAGTACTTC. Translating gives CASSPTTGSYEQYF.

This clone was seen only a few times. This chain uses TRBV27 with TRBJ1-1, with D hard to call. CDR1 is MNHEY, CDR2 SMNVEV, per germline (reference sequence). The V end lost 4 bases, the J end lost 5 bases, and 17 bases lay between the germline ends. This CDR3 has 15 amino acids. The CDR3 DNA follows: TGTGCCAGCAGTTCCCTTGAGAGGGTGGGTACTGAAGCTTTCTTT. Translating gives CASSSLERVGTEAFF.

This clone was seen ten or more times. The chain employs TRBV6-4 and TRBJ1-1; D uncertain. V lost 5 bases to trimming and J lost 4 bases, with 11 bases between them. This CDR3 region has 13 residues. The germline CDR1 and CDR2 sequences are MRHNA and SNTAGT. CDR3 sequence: CASSLMESTEAFF. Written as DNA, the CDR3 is TGTGCCAGCAGTCTCATGGAGAGCACTGAAGCTTTCTTT.

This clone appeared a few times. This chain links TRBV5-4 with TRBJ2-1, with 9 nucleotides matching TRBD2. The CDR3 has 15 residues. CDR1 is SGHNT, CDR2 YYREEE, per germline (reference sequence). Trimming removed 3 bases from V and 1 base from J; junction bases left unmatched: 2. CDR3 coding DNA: TGTGCCAGCAGCTCGACTAGCGGTTCCTACAATGAGCAGTTCTTC. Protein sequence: CASSSTSGSYNEQFF.

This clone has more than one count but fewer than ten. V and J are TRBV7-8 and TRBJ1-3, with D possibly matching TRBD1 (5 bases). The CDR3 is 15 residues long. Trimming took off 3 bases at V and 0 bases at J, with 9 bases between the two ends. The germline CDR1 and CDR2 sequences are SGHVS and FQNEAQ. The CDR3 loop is CASSLGGTSGNTIYF. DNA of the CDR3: TGTGCCAGCAGCTTGGGGGGGACCTCTGGAAACACCATATATTTT.

CDR3: CASRGEASGNNEQFF. CDR3 sequence (DNA): TGTGCCAGCAGGGGTGAGGCTAGCGGGAACAATGAGCAGTTCTTC. The J gene is TRBJ2-1, the V gene TRBV4-2, with TRBD2 matching over 9 bases. The CDR3 runs to 15 residues. Germline values: CDR1 LGHNA, CDR2 YNFKEQ. The V segment lost 6 bases and the J segment 5 bases; nucleotides outside the gene matches: 8.

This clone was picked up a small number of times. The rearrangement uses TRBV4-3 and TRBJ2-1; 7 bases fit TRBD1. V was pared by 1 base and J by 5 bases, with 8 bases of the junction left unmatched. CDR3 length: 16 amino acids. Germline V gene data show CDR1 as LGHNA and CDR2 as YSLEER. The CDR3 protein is CASSQGAGGTDNEQFF. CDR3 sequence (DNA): TGCGCCAGCAGCCAAGGCGCAGGTGGGACAGACAATGAGCAGTTCTTC.

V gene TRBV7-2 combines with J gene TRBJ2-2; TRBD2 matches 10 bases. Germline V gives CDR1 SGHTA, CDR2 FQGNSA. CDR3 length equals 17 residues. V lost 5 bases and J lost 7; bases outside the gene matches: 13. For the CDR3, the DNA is TGTGCCAGCAGCCAAAGCGGGGGGGCCCACGGGAGCGGGGAGCTGTTTTTT. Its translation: CASSQSGGAHGSGELFF.

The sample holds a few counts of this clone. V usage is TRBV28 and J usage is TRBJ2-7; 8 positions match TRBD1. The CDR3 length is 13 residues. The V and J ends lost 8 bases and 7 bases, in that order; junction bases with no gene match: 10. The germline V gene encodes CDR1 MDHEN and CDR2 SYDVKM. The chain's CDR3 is CASHNRGSGEQYF. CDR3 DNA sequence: TGTGCCAGCCACAACAGGGGGTCGGGGGAGCAGTACTTC.

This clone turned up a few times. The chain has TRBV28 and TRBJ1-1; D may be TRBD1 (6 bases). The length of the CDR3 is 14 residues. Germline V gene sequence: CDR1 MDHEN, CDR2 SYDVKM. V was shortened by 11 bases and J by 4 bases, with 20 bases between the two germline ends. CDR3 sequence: CAGGGVEGITEAFF. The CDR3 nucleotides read TGTGCCGGAGGGGGGGTCGAAGGCATCACTGAAGCTTTCTTT.

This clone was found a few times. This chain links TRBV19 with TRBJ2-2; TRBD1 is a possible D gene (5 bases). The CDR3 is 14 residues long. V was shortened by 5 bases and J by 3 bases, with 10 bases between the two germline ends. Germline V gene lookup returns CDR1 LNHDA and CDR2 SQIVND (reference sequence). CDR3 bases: TGTGCCAGTAGTCCAGGGTGGCACACCGGGGAGCTGTTTTTT. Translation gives CASSPGWHTGELFF.

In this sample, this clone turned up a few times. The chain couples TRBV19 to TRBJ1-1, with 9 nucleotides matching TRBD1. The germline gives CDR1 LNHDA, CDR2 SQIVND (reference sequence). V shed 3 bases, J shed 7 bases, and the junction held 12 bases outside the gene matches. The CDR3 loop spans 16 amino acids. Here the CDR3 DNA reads TGTGCCAGTAGTATCAATCCGCTATGGACAGGGGATGAAGCTTTCTTT. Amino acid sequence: CASSINPLWTGDEAFF.

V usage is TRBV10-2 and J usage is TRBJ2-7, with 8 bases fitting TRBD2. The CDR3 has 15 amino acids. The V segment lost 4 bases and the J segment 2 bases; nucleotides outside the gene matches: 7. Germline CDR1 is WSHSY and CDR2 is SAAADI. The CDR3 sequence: CASSARGGDTYEQYF. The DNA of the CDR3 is TGCGCCAGCAGTGCCCGGGGGGGGGATACCTACGAGCAGTACTTC.

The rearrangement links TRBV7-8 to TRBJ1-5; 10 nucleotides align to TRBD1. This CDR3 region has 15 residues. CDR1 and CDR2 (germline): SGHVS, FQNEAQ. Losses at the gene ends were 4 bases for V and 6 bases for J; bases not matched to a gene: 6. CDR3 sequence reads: CASSSRGQGIQPQHF. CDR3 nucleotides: TGTGCCAGCAGCTCAAGGGGACAGGGGATTCAGCCCCAGCATTTT. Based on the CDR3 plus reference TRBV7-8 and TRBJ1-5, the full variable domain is GAGVSQSPRYKVAKRGQDVALRCDPISGHVSLFWYQQALGQGPEFLTYFQNEAQLDKSGLPSDRFFAERPEGSVSTLKIQRTQQEDSAVYLCASSSRGQGIQPQHFGDGTRLSIL.

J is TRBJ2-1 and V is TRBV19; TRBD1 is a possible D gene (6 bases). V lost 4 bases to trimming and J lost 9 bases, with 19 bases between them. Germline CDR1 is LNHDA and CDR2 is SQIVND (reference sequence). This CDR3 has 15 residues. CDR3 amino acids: CASSTGPATRGEQFF. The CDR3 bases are TGTGCCAGTAGTACCGGTCCAGCGACCAGGGGTGAGCAGTTCTTC.

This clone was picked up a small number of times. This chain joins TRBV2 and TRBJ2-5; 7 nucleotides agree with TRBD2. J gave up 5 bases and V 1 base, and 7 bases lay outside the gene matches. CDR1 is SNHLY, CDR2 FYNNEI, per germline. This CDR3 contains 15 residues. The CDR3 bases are TGTGCCAGCAGTGAAGGTCAAGCGGGGATGGAGACCCAGTACTTC. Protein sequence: CASSEGQAGMETQYF.

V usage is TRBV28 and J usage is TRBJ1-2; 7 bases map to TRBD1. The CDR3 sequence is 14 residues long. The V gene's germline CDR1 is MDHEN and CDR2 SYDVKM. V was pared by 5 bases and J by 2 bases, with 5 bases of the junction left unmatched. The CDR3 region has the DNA TGTGCCAGCAGTATCTCACAGGGGAACTATGGCTACACCTTC. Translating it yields CASSISQGNYGYTF.

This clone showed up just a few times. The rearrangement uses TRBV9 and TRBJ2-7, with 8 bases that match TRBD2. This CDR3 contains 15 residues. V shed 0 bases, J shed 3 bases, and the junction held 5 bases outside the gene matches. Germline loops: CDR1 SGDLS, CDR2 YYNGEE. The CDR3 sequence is CASSVAGTRDYEQYF. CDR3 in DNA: TGTGCCAGCAGCGTAGCGGGGACTAGAGACTACGAGCAGTACTTC.

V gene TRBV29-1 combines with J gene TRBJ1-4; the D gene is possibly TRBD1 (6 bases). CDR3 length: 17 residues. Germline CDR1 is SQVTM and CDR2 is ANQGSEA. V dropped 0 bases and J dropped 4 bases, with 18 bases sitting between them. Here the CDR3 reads CSVEDLQGGGNNEKLFF. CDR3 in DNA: TGCAGCGTTGAAGATCTTCAAGGGGGGGGGAATAATGAAAAACTGTTTTTT. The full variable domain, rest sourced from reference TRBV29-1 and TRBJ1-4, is SAVISQKPSRDICQRGTSLTIQCQVDSQVTMMFWYRQQPGQSLTLIATANQGSEATYESGFVIDKFPISRPNLTFSTLTVSNMSPEDSSIYLCSVEDLQGGGNNEKLFFGSGTQLSVL.